This T cell receptor (beta chain) was sequenced for a study of cytomegalovirus exposure and HLA in healthy donors. The germline V gene encodes CDR1 SGHRS and CDR2 YFSETQ. Trimming stripped 0 bases from V and 3 bases from J, with 14 bases between. This CDR3 has 16 amino acids. Study results and caveats: An Asian-associated ancestry cluster reportedly showed fewer N-insertions than the approximately 600-donor mean in a later analysis. Within a later analysis, the majority of CMV-associated TCR beta chains appeared HLA-restricted. There were over 150 TCR beta chains listed as cytomegalovirus-associated.

As regards this clone: The antigen remains unidentified.

The PCR ran on 60 Vbeta and 13 Jbeta primers. Assay: immunoSEQ multiplex PCR; the TCRdb copy retains only in-frame clones and omits some. The repertoire holds over 50,000 clones, with 55% to 85% as singletons. Sequenced input: PBMCs. The sequence was collected from a man aged 40-49 years in good health and CMV-seropositive. The chain uses TRBV5-1 and TRBJ2-3; D is possibly TRBD1 (5 bases). DNA of the CDR3: TGCGCCAGCAGCTTGGAAGACAGTATAAGGACAGATACGCAGTATTTT. Protein: CASSLEDSIRTDTQYF. The whole variable domain, filled in from reference TRBV5-1 and TRBJ2-3, reads KAGVTQTPRYLIKTRGQQVTLSCSPISGHRSVSWYQQTPGQGLQFLFEYFSETQRNKGNFPGRFSGRQFSNSRSEMNVSTLELGDSALYLCASSLEDSIRTDTQYFGPGTRLTVL.